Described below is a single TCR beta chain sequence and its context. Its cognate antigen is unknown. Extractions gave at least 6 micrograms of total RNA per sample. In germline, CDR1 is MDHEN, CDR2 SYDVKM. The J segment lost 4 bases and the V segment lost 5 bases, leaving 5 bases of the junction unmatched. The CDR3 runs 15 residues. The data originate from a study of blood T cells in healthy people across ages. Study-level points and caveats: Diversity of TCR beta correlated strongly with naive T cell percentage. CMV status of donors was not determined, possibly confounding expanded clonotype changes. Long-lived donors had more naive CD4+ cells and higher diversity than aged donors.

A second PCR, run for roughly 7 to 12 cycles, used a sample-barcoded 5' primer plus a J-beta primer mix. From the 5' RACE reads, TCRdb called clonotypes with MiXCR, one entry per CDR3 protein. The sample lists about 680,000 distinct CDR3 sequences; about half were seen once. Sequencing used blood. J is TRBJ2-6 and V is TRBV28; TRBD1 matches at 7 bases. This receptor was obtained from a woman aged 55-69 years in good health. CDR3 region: CASSPQGIGANVLTF. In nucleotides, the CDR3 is TGTGCCAGCAGTCCACAGGGGATCGGGGCCAACGTCCTGACTTTC.